Below are 7 T cell receptor beta chains sequenced from a single sample in a study of T cell changes during pregnancy in multiple sclerosis. Some clones are missing from TCRdb's copy, which holds only in-frame ones; the method was immunoSEQ multiplex PCR. The sample carries approximately 89,000 clones, about 95% recorded once. Material: peripheral blood, obtained in the third trimester of pregnancy. All receptors come from a female donor with multiple sclerosis, enrolled in a pregnancy study.

This clone was counted a single time. This chain connects TRBV18 to TRBJ2-7; 8 bases fit TRBD1. The V and J ends lost 4 bases and 2 bases, in that order; junction bases with no gene match: 10. Germline loops: CDR1 KGHSH, CDR2 LQKENI. The CDR3 is made up of 16 amino acids. CDR3 nucleotide sequence: TGTGCCAGCTCACACACTTCCGGGACAGGTACCTACGAGCAGTACTTC. This encodes CASSHTSGTGTYEQYF.

The rearrangement links TRBV5-4 to TRBJ1-1; 8 nucleotides agree with TRBD1. Germline V gene lookup returns CDR1 SGHNT and CDR2 YYREEE (reference sequence). The CDR3 extends over 15 amino acids. V lost 5 bases and J lost 3; bases outside the gene matches: 9. As DNA, the CDR3 is TGTGCCAGCAGTCTACTACAGGGGGGCGACACTGAAGCTTTCTTT. Its translation is CASSLLQGGDTEAFF.

This chain joins TRBV13 and TRBJ2-3; D call uncertain. The germline gives CDR1 PRHDT, CDR2 FYEKMQ (reference sequence). With 8 bases removed from V and 1 base from J, the gap between germline ends came to 13 bases. The CDR3 is made up of 14 amino acids. The CDR3 protein is CASSQGRRTDTQYF. The DNA of the CDR3 is TGTGCCAGCTCCCAAGGCAGGCGCACAGATACGCAGTATTTT.

This clone has only one observation. The gene calls are TRBV30 and TRBJ1-1, with 7 nucleotides matching TRBD1. V lost 3 bases, J lost 0 bases, and 7 bases stayed unmatched. The CDR3 is made up of 15 amino acids. Germline lookup yields CDR1 GTSNPN and CDR2 SVGIG (reference sequence). The CDR3, as DNA: TGTGCCTGGAGCCGGGACAGTCTCCTGAACACTGAAGCTTTCTTT. Protein product: CAWSRDSLLNTEAFF.

This rearrangement joins TRBV18 to TRBJ2-1; unclear D gene. V lost 1 base and J lost 0, with 13 bases in between. Germline V gene lookup returns CDR1 KGHSH and CDR2 LQKENI. This CDR3 contains 17 residues. The CDR3 DNA reads as TGTGCCAGCTCACCACTCCCCCGACTCCTCTCCTACAATGAGCAGTTCTTC. Translated, it gives CASSPLPRLLSYNEQFF.

The chain couples TRBV5-1 to TRBJ1-2, with D possibly being TRBD1 (6 bases). V was clipped by 3 bases and J by 4 bases, with 19 bases between them. CDR1 SGHRS and CDR2 YFSETQ come from the germline V gene. The CDR3 consists of 16 residues. The chain's CDR3 is CASSSATLGQPYGYTF. The DNA of the CDR3 is TGCGCCAGCAGCTCTGCGACGCTTGGACAGCCCTATGGCTACACCTTC.

V is TRBV11-1 and J is TRBJ2-3, with D possibly being TRBD2 (6 bases). CDR1 SGHAT and CDR2 FQDESV come from the germline V gene (reference sequence). CDR3 length: 15 residues. Trimming took 5 bases from V and 4 from J, leaving 16 bases between them. The CDR3 sequence: CASSPAGGVADTQYF. The DNA of the CDR3 is TGTGCCAGCAGCCCAGCCGGGGGAGTGGCAGATACGCAGTATTTT.